Only one count was recorded for the clone carrying this TCR beta chain. Its antigen is as yet unknown. The sample's time point: pre-reinfection, 55 to 20 weeks before reinfection detection. The sorted cells went straight to TCR sequencing with no prior in vitro expansion. This specimen comes from a study of memory CD8 T cells in hepatitis C reinfection. Across the whole study: Chronic HCV followed reinfection in two donors who cleared primary infection. HCV reinfection meant a positive HCV RNA test after two negative tests at least 60 days apart.

Regarding the study as a whole: Five donors were too few for definitive public clonotype conclusions.

Data came from immunoSEQ multiplex PCR; TCRdb stores just in-frame clones and leaves some out. This table holds approximately 50,000 clones, roughly 86% found once. The receptor comes from a man younger than 35 with hepatitis C virus infection. Sequenced: naive CD8+ T cells sorted from blood.

Here the CDR3 DNA reads TGTGCCAGCAGTGGGGACAGTAGTTCACCCCTCCACTTT. This gives the protein CASSGDSSSPLHF. J is TRBJ1-6 and V is TRBV6-6, with 7 bases matching TRBD1. The germline gives CDR1 MNHNY, CDR2 SVGAGI (reference sequence). V was pared by 5 bases and J by 9 bases, with 4 bases of the junction left unmatched. The CDR3 runs to 13 residues.